The present entry profiles one TCR beta chain with its context. TCRdb keeps only in-frame clones here, not all; method: immunoSEQ multiplex PCR. This table has fewer than 70,000 clones, roughly 85% appearing once. This specimen belongs to a study of blood T cell repertoires in COVID-19. Germline V CDR1 and CDR2: MDHEN, SYDVKM. V lost 2 bases, J lost 4 bases, and 9 bases lay in between. The CDR3 covers 14 residues. V usage is TRBV28 and J usage is TRBJ1-5; TRBD1 is a possible D gene (6 bases). Sequencing was done on a sample of peripheral blood. This TCR derives from a woman aged 55-69 years with acute or convalescent COVID-19. This CDR3 is CASSLAQGNQPQHF. The CDR3 DNA reads TGTGCCAGCAGTTTAGCGCAGGGGAATCAGCCCCAGCATTTT.